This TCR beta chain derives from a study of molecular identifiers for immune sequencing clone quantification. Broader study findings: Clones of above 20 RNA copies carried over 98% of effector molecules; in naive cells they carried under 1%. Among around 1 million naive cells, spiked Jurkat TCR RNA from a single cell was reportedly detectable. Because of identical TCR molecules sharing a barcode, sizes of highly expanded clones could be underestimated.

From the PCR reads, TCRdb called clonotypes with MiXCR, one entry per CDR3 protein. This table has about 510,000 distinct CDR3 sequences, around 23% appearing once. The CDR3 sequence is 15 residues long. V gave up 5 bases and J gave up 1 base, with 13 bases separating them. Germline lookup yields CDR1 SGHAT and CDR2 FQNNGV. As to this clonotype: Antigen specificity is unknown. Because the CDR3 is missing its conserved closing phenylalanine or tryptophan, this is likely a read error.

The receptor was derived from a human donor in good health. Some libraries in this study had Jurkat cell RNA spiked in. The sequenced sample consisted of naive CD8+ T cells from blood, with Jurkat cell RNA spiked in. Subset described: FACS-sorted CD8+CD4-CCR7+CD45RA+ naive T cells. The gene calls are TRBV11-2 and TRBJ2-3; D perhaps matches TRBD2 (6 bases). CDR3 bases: TGTGCCAGCAGCCGATGGGTAGCGGGCACAGATACGCAGTATTAT. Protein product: CASSRWVAGTDTQYY.